This T cell receptor (beta chain) was found in a study of CD8 T cells in ankylosing spondylitis. The TCR beta libraries were generated through quantitative 5'-RACE incorporating molecular barcodes. TCRdb analysed the 5' RACE reads with MiXCR anew, one entry per CDR3 protein. The sample contains 250,000 or so distinct CDR3 sequences, 15% to 20% of which appear only once. This clonotype turned up a few times. The antigen is not known. Study-wide points: Those disease-linked clones were CD8+; they were also relatively rare in peripheral blood. Reports say disease-linked clones showed up significantly more in matched ankylosing spondylitis synovial fluid.

The germline gives CDR1 DFQATT, CDR2 SNEGSKA (reference sequence). The junction had 4 bases not matched to a gene; V was cut back by 3 bases and J by 5 bases. This CDR3 is 13 amino acids long. The sample was blood, either unsorted or a sorted T cell fraction (not recorded which). This clonotype was obtained from a male donor with ankylosing spondylitis or in good health (not recorded which). The gene calls are TRBV20-1 and TRBJ2-7, with 10 positions matching TRBD2. This CDR3 is CSARELAGNEQYF. The CDR3, as DNA: TGCAGTGCTAGGGAACTAGCGGGAAACGAGCAGTACTTC.